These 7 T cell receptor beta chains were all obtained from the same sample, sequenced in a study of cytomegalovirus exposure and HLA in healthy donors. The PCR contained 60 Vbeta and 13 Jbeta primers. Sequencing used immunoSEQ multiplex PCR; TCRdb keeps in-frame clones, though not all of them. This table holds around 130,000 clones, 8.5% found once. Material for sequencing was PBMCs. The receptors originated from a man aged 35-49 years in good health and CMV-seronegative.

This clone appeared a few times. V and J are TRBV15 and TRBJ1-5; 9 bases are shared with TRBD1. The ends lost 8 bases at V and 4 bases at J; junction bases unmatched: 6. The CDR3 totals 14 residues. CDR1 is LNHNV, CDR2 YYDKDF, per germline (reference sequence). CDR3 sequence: CATWTGARNQPQHF. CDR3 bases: TGTGCCACCTGGACAGGGGCTCGTAATCAGCCCCAGCATTTT.

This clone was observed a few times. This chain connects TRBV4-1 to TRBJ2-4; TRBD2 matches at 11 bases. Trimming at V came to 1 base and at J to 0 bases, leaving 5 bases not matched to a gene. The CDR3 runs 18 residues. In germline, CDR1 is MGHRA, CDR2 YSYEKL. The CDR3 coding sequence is TGCGCCAGCAGCCAAGCTTCTAGCGGGGGGATAGCCAAAAACATTCAGTACTTC. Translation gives CASSQASSGGIAKNIQYF.

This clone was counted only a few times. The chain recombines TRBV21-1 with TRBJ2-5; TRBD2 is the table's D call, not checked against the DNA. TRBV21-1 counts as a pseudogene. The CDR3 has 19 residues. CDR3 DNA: TGTGCCAGCAGCAAAAGGGGGTGGACTAGCGGGACAATCCAAGAGACCCAGTACTTC. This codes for CASSKRGWTSGTIQETQYF.

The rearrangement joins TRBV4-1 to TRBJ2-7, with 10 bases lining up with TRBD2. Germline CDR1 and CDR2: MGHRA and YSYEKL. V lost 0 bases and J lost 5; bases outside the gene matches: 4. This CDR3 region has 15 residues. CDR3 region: CASSQEGAGGDEQYF. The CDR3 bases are TGCGCCAGCAGCCAAGAGGGAGCGGGGGGGGACGAGCAGTACTTC.

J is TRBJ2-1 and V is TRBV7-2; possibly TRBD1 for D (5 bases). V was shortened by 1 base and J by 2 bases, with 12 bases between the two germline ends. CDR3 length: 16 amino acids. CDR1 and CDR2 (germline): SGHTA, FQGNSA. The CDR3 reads CASSLVGGATYNEQFF. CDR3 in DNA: TGTGCCAGCAGCTTAGTGGGTGGGGCCACCTACAATGAGCAGTTCTTC.

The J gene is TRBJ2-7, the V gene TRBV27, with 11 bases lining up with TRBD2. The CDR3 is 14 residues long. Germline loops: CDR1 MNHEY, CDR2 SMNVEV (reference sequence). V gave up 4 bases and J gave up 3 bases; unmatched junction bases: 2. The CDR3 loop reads CASSSLAGGYEQYF. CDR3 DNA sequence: TGTGCCAGCAGTTCCCTAGCGGGGGGCTACGAGCAGTACTTC.

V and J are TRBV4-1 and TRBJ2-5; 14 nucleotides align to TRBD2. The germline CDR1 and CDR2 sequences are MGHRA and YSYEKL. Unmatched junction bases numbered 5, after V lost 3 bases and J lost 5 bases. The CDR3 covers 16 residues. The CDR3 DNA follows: TGCGCCAGCAGCCAGACTAGCGGGGGGGCATTCGAGACCCAGTACTTC. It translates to CASSQTSGGAFETQYF.